The clone carrying this T cell receptor beta chain was counted between two and nine times. Its antigen is unidentified. These data come from a study of type 1 regulatory T cells. Study overall: This in vitro CD4 product, T-allo10, is enriched for Tr1 cells and alloantigen-specific.

TCRdb reprocessed the reads via MiXCR and lists one record per CDR3 protein. The sample holds about 68,000 distinct CDR3 sequences, around 68% seen once. The V end lost 6 bases, the J end lost 5 bases, and 35 bases lay between the germline ends. The germline V gene encodes CDR1 SEHNR and CDR2 FQNEAQ (reference sequence). This CDR3 spans 21 amino acids. Graft donor-derived T-allo10 cells were described as host-alloantigen-specific, anergic, and alloantigen-specifically suppressive. The V call is TRBV7-9, the J call TRBJ2-1; a possible D gene is TRBD1 (6 bases). The TCR originated in a human donor in good health. The sequencing input was cultured T cells, either the whole culture or a sorted T cell fraction (not recorded which). Subset given: Tr1-enriched cell product generated in vitro against host alloantigens. The CDR3 DNA sequence: TGTGCCAGCAGTATAAACGTAAAAAGAGACGGTTTGACAGGTACAAACAATGAGCAGTTCTTC. It is translated as CASSINVKRDGLTGTNNEQFF.